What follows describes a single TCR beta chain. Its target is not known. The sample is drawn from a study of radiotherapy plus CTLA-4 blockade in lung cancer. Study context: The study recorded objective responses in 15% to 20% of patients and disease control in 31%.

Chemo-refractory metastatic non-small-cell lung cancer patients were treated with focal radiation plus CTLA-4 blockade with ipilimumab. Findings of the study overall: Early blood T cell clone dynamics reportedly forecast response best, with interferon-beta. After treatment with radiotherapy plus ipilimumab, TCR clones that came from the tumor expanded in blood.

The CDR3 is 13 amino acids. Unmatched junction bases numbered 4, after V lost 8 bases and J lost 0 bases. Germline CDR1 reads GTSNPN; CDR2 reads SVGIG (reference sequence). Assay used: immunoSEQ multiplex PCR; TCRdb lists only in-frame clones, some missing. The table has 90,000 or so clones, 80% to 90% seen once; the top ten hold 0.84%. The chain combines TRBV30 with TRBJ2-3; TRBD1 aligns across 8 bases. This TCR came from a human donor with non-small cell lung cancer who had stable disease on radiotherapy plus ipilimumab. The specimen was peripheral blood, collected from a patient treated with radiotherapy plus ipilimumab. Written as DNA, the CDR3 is TGTGCCAGTCGACAGGGGAGCACAGATACGCAGTATTTT. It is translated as CASRQGSTDTQYF.